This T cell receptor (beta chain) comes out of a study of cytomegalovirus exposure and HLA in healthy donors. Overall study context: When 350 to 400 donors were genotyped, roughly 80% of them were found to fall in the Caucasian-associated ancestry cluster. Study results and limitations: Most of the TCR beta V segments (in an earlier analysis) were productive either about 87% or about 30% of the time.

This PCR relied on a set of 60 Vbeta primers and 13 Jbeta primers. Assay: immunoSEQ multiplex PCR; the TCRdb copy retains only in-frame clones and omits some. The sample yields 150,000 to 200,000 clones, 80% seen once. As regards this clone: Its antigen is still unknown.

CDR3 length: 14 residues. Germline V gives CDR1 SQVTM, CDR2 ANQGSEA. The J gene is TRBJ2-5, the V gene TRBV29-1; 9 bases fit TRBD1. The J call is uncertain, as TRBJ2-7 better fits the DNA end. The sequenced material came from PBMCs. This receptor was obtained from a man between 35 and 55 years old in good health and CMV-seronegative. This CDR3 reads CSVSRQGDIYEQYF. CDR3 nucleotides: TGCAGCGTTTCGAGACAGGGGGATATATACGAGCAGTACTTC.